This T cell receptor beta chain is drawn from a study of blood T cell repertoires in COVID-19. Per the study methods: The assay estimated nucleated cells by amplifying reference gene primers. Some clones are missing from TCRdb's copy, which holds only in-frame ones; the method was immunoSEQ multiplex PCR. V, J and clone size are those of that table, while D and trimming were read from the DNA. The table includes roughly 250,000 clones, roughly nine tenths detected once. The CDR3 is 18 residues long. Germline-derived CDR1 and CDR2 are LNHDA and SQIVND (reference sequence). J was trimmed by 4 bases and V by 3 bases; bases with no gene match: 12.

The sample comprised peripheral blood. The source of this sequence is a woman in her 30s with COVID-19, enrolled during active disease. This chain uses TRBV19 with TRBJ2-1, with 10 positions matching TRBD2. The CDR3 nucleotides are TGTGCCAGTAGTATTGCCGGTTTAGCGGGGGGACTTTACAATGAGCAGTTCTTC. As protein: CASSIAGLAGGLYNEQFF.